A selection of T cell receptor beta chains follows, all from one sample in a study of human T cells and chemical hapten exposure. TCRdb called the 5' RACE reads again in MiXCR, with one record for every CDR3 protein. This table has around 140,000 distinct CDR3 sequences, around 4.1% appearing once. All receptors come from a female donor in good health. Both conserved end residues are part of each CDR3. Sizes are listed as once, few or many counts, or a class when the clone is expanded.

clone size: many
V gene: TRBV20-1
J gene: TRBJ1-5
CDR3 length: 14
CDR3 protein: CSARDWSRNQPQHF

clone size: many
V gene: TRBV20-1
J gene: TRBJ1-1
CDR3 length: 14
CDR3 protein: CSAKGYRARTEAFF

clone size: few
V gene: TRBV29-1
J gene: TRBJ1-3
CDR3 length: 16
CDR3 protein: CSVLFRDRDSGNTIYF

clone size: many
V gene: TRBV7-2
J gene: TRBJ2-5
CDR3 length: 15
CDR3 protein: CASSFGRGEWETQYF

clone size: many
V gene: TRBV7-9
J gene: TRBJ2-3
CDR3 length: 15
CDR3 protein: CASSLGYLDQDTQYF

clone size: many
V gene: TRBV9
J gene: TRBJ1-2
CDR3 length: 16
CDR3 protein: CASSVDGEGTNYGYTF

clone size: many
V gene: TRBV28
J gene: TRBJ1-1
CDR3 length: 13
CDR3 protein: CASIGGRWTEAFF

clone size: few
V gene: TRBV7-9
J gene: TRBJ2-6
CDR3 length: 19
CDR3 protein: CASSDTYAGTGSGANVLTF

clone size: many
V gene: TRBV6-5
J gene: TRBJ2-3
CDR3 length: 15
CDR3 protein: CASSSLFRGTDTQYF

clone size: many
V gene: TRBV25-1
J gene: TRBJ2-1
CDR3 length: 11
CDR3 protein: CASSDYNRQFF

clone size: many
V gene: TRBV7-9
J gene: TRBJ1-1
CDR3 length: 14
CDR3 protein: CASSLVGTRAEAFF

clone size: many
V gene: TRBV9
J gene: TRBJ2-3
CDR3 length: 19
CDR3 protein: CASSGPRTSGGPKADTQYF

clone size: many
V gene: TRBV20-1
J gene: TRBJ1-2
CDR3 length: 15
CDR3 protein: CSARDQGASGYGYTF

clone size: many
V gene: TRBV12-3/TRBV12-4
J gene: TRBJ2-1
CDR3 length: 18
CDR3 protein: CASSLFRGGTYSYNEQFF